A selection of T cell receptor beta chains follows, all from one sample in a study of blood T cell repertoires in COVID-19. The table came from immunoSEQ multiplex PCR; TCRdb's copy has only in-frame clones and leaves some out. The sample has some 320,000 clones, more than 90% seen once. The sample was PBMCs or T cells enriched from blood (not recorded which). These receptors all stem from a man aged 60 to 75 who had recovered from COVID-19. CDR3s include the opening cysteine and the closing phenylalanine or tryptophan. Each record gives: V gene, D gene, clone size, J gene, CDR3 DNA, CDR3 protein. The D gene is left open where the match is weak. The size of a clone is reported for some rows only, either as once, few or many, or as a class for expanded clones.

TRBV18	.	.	TRBJ1-1	TGTGCCAGCTCACCAGACATGAACACTGAAGCTTTCTTT	CASSPDMNTEAFF
TRBV9	.	.	TRBJ2-1	TGTGCCAGCAGCCCCTCAACAGGGAGCTCCTACAATGAGCAGTTCTTC	CASSPSTGSSYNEQFF
TRBV28	.	.	TRBJ1-5	TGTGCCAGCAGTTTTGTTGCAGGTTATAGCAATCAGCCCCAGCATTTT	CASSFVAGYSNQPQHF
TRBV6-5	TRBD1	.	TRBJ1-5	TGTGCCATTAAAGGACAGGGCGGCCAGCCCCAGCATTTT	CAIKGQGGQPQHF
TRBV24-1	TRBD1	once	TRBJ2-3	TGTGCCACCAGTGAAGGGACAGGCCACACAGATACGCAGTATTTT	CATSEGTGHTDTQYF
TRBV28	.	once	TRBJ1-5	TGTGCCAGCAGTTTGTTGTTCGGTGACAATCAGCCCCAGCATTTT	CASSLLFGDNQPQHF
TRBV9	TRBD2	.	TRBJ2-1	TGTGCCAGCAGCCCCCGGTCTAGCGGGAGGGCGTCCCGCTACAATGAGCAGTTCTTC	CASSPRSSGRASRYNEQFF
TRBV7-2	TRBD2	.	TRBJ2-1	TGTGCCAGCAGCCCAGGCCCCCCTAGCGGGAGGCCCCCGCCCGAGCAGTTCTTC	CASSPGPPSGRPPPEQFF
TRBV11-2	.	.	TRBJ1-1	TGTGCCAGCAGCGCGGGGCTAAACACTGAAGCTTTCTTT	CASSAGLNTEAFF
TRBV10-1	.	.	TRBJ1-5	TGCGCCAGCAGTGAGTCCCGAGCGGAGCCCCAGCATTTT	CASSESRAEPQHF
TRBV19	TRBD1	.	TRBJ1-4	TGTGCCAGTAGACCGGGACAGGGGTCTGAAAAACTGTTTTTT	CASRPGQGSEKLFF
TRBV5-1	TRBD2	.	TRBJ2-7	TGCGCCAGCCGGGGGGGTGAGGGCGAGCAGTACTTC	CASRGGEGEQYF
TRBV10-3	TRBD1	.	TRBJ2-1	TGTGCCATCTCTCGGGACAGTCACAATGAGCAGTTCTTC	CAISRDSHNEQFF
TRBV5-3	.	.	TRBJ1-2	TGTGCCAGAAGCTTGGCGATCTGGGCCGCGATCAACTATGGCTACACCTTC	CARSLAIWAAINYGYTF
TRBV12-5	TRBD1	.	TRBJ1-2	TGTGCTAGTGGTTCGCCGGACAGGAAAGCTACTAACTATGGCTACACCTTC	CASGSPDRKATNYGYTF
TRBV5-1	TRBD1	.	TRBJ2-7	TGCGCCAGCAGCTCCAGACCGGGACAGGGGGCCTACGAGCAGTACTTC	CASSSRPGQGAYEQYF
TRBV5-1	TRBD1	.	TRBJ1-1	TGCGCCAGCAGCTGGGACAGGGGGACTGAAGCTTTCTTT	CASSWDRGTEAFF
TRBV29-1	.	.	TRBJ2-1	TGCAGCGTTTTATACCTACGCAATGAGCAGTTCTTC	CSVLYLRNEQFF
TRBV7-2	TRBD2	few	TRBJ2-2	TGTGCCAGCGAACCCCTGGGGGGGATGAACACCGGGGAGCTGTTTTTT	CASEPLGGMNTGELFF
TRBV10-3	.	.	TRBJ2-5	TGTGCCATCAGTTGGGGGGAGGAAGAGACCCAGTACTTC	CAISWGEEETQYF
TRBV7-9	TRBD2	.	TRBJ2-2	TGTGCCAGCAGCTTAGGAGTTGGGGGGGTGAACACCGGGGAGCTGTTTTTT	CASSLGVGGVNTGELFF
TRBV5-1	.	once	TRBJ2-3	TGCGCCAGCAGCTTGGGTCTTGCGGAGGGCACAGATACGCAGTATTTT	CASSLGLAEGTDTQYF
TRBV18	.	.	TRBJ2-7	TGTGCCAGCTCACTCACAGGGTCCGGAGGGGGGGACTACGAGCAGTACTTC	CASSLTGSGGGDYEQYF
TRBV6-5	TRBD1	.	TRBJ2-1	TGTGCCAGCAGAACAAGGGACAGGTTGGTCAATGAGCAGTTCTTC	CASRTRDRLVNEQFF
TRBV5-5	TRBD1	.	TRBJ1-4	TGTGCCAGCAGCCCCCTGGGACAGAATGAAAAACTGTTTTTT	CASSPLGQNEKLFF
TRBV18	.	.	TRBJ2-7	TGTGCCAGCTCACCAGGAAGAGGGGTGAGGTCCGGGGGACTTAGCTCCTACGAGCAGTACTTC	CASSPGRGVRSGGLSSYEQYF
TRBV29-1	.	.	TRBJ1-3	TGCAGCGTTCGTGACAGGTCTGGAAACACCATATATTTT	CSVRDRSGNTIYF
TRBV6-2/TRBV6-3	TRBD1	few	TRBJ1-1	TGTGCCAGCAGTCTCAGCCCCCTCGGACAGGCAAAGAACACTGAAGCTTTCTTT	CASSLSPLGQAKNTEAFF
TRBV7-2	TRBD2	.	TRBJ2-2	TGTGCCAGCAGCTTAGCGGGCGGGGGGTTTAACACCGGGGAGCTGTTTTTT	CASSLAGGGFNTGELFF
TRBV3-1/TRBV3-2	.	few	TRBJ2-3	TGTGCCAGCAGCCAAATCTCAGATACGCAGTATTTT	CASSQISDTQYF
TRBV24-1	TRBD1	.	TRBJ2-7	TGTGCCACCAGCCCGGGACAGGAAGTAGAAGAGACCTACGAGCAGTACTTC	CATSPGQEVEETYEQYF
TRBV7-9	.	once	TRBJ1-6	TGTGCCAGCAGCTTAGGCAGGGATTCACCCCTCCACTTT	CASSLGRDSPLHF
TRBV12-3/TRBV12-4	.	.	TRBJ1-5	TGTGCCAGCAGTCGCATAGGCAATCAGCCCCAGCATTTT	CASSRIGNQPQHF
TRBV24-1	.	.	TRBJ2-2	TGTGCCACCAGTGATTTAAGGGGCCCGAACACCGGGGAGCTGTTTTTT	CATSDLRGPNTGELFF
TRBV5-1	.	.	TRBJ2-5	TGCGCCAGCAGCTTGGAAGGAGAAGAGACCCAGTACTTC	CASSLEGEETQYF
TRBV7-9	.	.	TRBJ2-5	TGTGCCAGCAGCTCCTATGCGGGGACAGAGACCCAGTACTTC	CASSSYAGTETQYF
TRBV11-3	TRBD2	.	TRBJ2-5	TGTGCCAGCAGCTTGGGCGGGAGAGGGGAGACCCAGTACTTC	CASSLGGRGETQYF
TRBV7-2	TRBD1	few	TRBJ2-6	TGTGCCAGCAGCATAACCGGGACAGGGACGATCGCTGGGGCCAACGTCCTGACTTTC	CASSITGTGTIAGANVLTF
TRBV3-1/TRBV3-2	.	.	TRBJ2-7	TGTGCCAGCAGCCCTGGCCTGGGGGGCTCCTACGAGCAGTACTTC	CASSPGLGGSYEQYF
TRBV24-1	.	.	TRBJ2-3	TGTGCCACCAGCTCCGGGGGAGATACGCAGTATTTT	CATSSGGDTQYF
TRBV2	.	.	TRBJ1-2	TGTGCCAGCAGTGAAGTCGGGATAGGTGGCTACACCTTC	CASSEVGIGGYTF
TRBV5-1	TRBD2	.	TRBJ2-1	TGCGCCAGCAGCTTGCCGGCGGGGGGCTCCGTAACCACGAGCTCCTACAATGAGCAGTTCTTC	CASSLPAGGSVTTSSYNEQFF
TRBV7-3	TRBD1	.	TRBJ2-4	TGTGCCAGCAGCTTATACCCCCCGGGACAGGGGGCGCTTTCGGACATTCAGTACTTC	CASSLYPPGQGALSDIQYF
TRBV14	.	.	TRBJ1-2	TGTGCCAGCAGCCAAGGAAGGGGCAATGGCTACACCTTC	CASSQGRGNGYTF
TRBV6-4	.	once	TRBJ1-2	TGTGCCAGCAGTGACATGGCAGGGGCCTCGCTATATGGCTACACCTTC	CASSDMAGASLYGYTF
TRBV10-1	.	.	TRBJ2-5	TGCGCCAGCAGTAGAGGCCGCTCAAGGAGGGAGACCCAGTACTTC	CASSRGRSRRETQYF
TRBV6-2/TRBV6-3	.	.	TRBJ1-5	TGTGCCAGCAGTTCCGGGGGTGGCGGCAATCAGCCCCAGCATTTT	CASSSGGGGNQPQHF
TRBV5-4	.	.	TRBJ1-1	TGTGCCAGCAGCTTGGGGCGCGGGAGTGACACTGAAGCTTTCTTT	CASSLGRGSDTEAFF
TRBV27	.	once	TRBJ1-6	TGTGCCAGCAGTTTTTCGACTGGGAATTCACCCCTCCACTTT	CASSFSTGNSPLHF
TRBV11-2	TRBD2	once	TRBJ2-7	TGTGCCAGCAGCCCCTCCCTGACTCTTAGCGGGCTATACGAGCAGTACTTC	CASSPSLTLSGLYEQYF
TRBV4-2	TRBD2	.	TRBJ2-5	TGTGCCAGCAGCCAAGCGGCCAGCGGGAGGTGGTATGAGACCCAGTACTTC	CASSQAASGRWYETQYF
TRBV6-5	TRBD2	.	TRBJ2-7	TGTGCCAGCAGTTACTCCTTTACTAGCGCAAACTACGAGCAGTACTTC	CASSYSFTSANYEQYF
TRBV4-3	TRBD1	.	TRBJ2-6	TGCGCCAGCAGCCCCGGGACAGCCGACTACTCTGGGGCCAACGTCCTGACTTTC	CASSPGTADYSGANVLTF